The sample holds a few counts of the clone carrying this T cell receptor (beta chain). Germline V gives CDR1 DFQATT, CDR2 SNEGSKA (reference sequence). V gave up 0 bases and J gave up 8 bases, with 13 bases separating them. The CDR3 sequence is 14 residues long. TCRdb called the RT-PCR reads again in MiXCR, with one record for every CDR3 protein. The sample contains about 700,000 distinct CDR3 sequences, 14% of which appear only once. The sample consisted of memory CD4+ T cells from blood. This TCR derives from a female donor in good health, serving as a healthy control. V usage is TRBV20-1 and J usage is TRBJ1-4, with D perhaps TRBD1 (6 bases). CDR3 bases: TGCAGTGCTAGAGACAGGAGGGGGGGCGAAAAACTGTTTTTT. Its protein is CSARDRRGGEKLFF.